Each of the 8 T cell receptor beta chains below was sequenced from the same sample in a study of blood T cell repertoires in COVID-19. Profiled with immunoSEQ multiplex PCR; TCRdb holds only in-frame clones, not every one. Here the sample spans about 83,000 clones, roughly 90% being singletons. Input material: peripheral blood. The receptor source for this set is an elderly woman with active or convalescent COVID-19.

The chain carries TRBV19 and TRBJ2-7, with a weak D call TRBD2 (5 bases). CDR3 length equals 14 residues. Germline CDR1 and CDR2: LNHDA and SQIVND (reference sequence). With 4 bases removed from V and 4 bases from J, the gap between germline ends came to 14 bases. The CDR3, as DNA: TGTGCCAGTAGTAAATACGGGGATGGATACGAGCAGTACTTC. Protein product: CASSKYGDGYEQYF.

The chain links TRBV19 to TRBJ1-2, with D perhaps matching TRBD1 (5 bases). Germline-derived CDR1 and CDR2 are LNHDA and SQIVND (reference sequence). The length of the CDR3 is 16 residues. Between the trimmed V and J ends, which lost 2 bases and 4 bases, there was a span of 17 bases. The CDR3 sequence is CASSIRRGSLSYGYTF. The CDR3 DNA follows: TGTGCCAGTAGTATAAGAAGGGGCTCCCTCTCCTATGGCTACACCTTC.

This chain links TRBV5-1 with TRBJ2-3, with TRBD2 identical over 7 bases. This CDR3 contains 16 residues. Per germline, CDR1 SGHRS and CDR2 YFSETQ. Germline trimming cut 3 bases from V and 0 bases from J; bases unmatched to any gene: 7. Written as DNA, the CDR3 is TGCGCCAGCAGCTCCGGGACTACCCTTAGCACAGATACGCAGTATTTT. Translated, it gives CASSSGTTLSTDTQYF.

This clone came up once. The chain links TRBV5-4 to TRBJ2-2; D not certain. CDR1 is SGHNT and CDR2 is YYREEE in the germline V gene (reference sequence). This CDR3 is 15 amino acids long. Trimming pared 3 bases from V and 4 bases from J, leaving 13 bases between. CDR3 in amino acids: CASSYDTKITGELFF. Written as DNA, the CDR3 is TGTGCCAGCAGCTACGACACAAAAATCACCGGGGAGCTGTTTTTT.

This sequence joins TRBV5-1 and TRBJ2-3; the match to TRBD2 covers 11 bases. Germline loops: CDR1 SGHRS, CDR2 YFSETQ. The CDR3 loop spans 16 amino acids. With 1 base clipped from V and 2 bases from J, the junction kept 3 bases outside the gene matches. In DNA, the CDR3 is TGCGCCAGCAGCTTGTTTAGCGGGGGGGCCACAGATACGCAGTATTTT. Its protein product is CASSLFSGGATDTQYF.

This CDR3 reads CASSLGGTVNTEAFF. In nucleotides, the CDR3 is TGTGCCAGCAGCTTGGGGGGGACAGTGAACACTGAAGCTTTCTTT. J is TRBJ1-1 and V is TRBV5-4; 7 positions agree with TRBD1. CDR3 length: 15 amino acids. After removal of 0 bases from V and 0 bases from J, the junction contained 2 bases not matched to a gene. CDR1 is SGHNT, CDR2 YYREEE, per germline (reference sequence).

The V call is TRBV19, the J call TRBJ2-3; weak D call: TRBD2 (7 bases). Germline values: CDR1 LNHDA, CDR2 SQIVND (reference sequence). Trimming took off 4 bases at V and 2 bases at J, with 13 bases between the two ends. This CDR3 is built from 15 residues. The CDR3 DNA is TGTGCCAGTAGTACCAGGGGAGGGAACACAGATACGCAGTATTTT. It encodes CASSTRGGNTDTQYF. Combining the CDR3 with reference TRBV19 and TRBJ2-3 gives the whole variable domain DGGITQSPKYLFRKEGQNVTLSCEQNLNHDAMYWYRQDPGQGLRLIYYSQIVNDFQKGDIAEGYSVSREKKESFPLTVTSAQKNPTAFYLCASSTRGGNTDTQYFGPGTRLTVL.

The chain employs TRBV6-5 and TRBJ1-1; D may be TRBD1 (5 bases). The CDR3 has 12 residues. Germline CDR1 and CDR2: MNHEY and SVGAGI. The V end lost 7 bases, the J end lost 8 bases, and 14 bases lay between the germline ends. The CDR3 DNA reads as TGTGCCAGCACTCACAGCGGGGCAGAAGCTTTCTTT. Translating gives CASTHSGAEAFF.